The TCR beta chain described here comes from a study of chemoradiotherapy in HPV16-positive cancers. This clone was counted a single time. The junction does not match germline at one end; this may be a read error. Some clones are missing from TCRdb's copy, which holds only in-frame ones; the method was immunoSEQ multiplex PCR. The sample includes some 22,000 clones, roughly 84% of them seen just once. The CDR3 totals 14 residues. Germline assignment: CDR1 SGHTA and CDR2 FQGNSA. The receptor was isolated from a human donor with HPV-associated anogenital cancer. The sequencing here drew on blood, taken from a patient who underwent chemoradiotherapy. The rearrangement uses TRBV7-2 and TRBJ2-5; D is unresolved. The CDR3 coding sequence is TGTGCCAGCAGCTTAAACCGGCCTCAAGGGACCCAGTACTTC. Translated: CASSLNRPQGTQYF.